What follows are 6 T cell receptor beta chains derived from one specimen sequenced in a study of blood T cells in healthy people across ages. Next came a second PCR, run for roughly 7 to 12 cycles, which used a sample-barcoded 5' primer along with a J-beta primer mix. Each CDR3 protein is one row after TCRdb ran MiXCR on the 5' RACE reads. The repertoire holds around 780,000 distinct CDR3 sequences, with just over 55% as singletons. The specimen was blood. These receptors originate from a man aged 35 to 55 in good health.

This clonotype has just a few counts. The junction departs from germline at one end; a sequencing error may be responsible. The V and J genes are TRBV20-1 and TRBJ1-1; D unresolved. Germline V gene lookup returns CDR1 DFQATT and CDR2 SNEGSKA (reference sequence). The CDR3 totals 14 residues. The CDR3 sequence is CSARVWTMNTEAFF. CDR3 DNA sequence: TGCAGTGCCAGAGTTTGGACCATGAACACTGAAGCTTTCTTT.

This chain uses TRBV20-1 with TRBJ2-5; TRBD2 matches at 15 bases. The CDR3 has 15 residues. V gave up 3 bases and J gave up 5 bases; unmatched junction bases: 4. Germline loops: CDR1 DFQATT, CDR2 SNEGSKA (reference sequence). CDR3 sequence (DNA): TGCAGTGCTAGCGGGACTAGCGGGAGGCGGGAGACCCAGTACTTC. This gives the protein CSASGTSGRRETQYF.

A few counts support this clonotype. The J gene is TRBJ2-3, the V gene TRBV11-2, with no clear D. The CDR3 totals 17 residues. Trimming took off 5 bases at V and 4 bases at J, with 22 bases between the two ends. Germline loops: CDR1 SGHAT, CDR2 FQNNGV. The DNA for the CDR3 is TGTGCCAGCAGCCCATTCTTCCCCATGGACGGGCCAGATACGCAGTATTTT. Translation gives CASSPFFPMDGPDTQYF.

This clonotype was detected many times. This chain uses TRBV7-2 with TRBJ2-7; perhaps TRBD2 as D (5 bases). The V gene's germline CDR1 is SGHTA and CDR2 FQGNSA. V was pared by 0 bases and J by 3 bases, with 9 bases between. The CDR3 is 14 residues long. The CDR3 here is CASSLAGDYYEQYF. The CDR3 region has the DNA TGTGCCAGCAGCTTAGCGGGAGACTACTACGAGCAGTACTTC.

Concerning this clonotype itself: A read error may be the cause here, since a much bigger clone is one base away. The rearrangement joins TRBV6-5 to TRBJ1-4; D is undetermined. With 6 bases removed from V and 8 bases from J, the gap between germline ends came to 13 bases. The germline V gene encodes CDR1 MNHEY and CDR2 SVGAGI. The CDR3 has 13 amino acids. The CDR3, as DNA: TGTGCCAGCAGGTACGGTACGAGAGAAAAACTGTTTTTT. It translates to CASRYGTREKLFF.

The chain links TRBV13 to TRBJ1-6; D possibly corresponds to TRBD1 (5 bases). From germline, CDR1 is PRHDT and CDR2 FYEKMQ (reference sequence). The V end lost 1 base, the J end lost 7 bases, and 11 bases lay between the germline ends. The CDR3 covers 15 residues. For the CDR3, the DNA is TGTGCCAGCAGCTTAGATCAGGGTGGGAATTCACCCCTCCACTTT. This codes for CASSLDQGGNSPLHF.